These 20 T cell receptor beta chains came from one sample sequenced in a study of T-cell memory formation after mild COVID-19. TCRdb analysed the 5' RACE reads with MiXCR anew, one entry per CDR3 protein. The sample holds some 200,000 distinct CDR3 sequences, around 8.8% seen once. Source material: PBMCs or a T cell subset sorted from them (not recorded which). Every receptor here comes from a man aged 18 to 30 who had mild COVID-19 (a few samples of this study predate the infection). Cell type and time point are not known.

The chain uses TRBV5-8 and TRBJ2-5, with D maybe TRBD1 (5 bases). The ends were cut back, 4 bases at V and 7 bases at J, with 14 bases in the middle. The CDR3 extends over 13 amino acids. CDR1 is SGHTS and CDR2 is YDEGEE in the germline V gene. This CDR3 is CASSAGFAGTQYF. In DNA, the CDR3 is TGTGCCAGCAGCGCAGGGTTTGCTGGGACCCAGTACTTC.

This clonotype showed up many times. J is TRBJ1-1 and V is TRBV6-1, with 10 nucleotides matching TRBD1. Germline trimming cut 4 bases from V and 5 bases from J; bases unmatched to any gene: 4. CDR3 length equals 14 residues. From germline, CDR1 is MNHNS and CDR2 SASEGT. The CDR3 sequence is CASSGQGAGTEAFF. The CDR3 nucleotides are TGTGCCAGCAGTGGACAGGGGGCAGGGACTGAAGCTTTCTTT.

The sample holds many counts of this clonotype. One junction end does not reproduce the germline sequence, and a read error may be involved. The chain combines TRBV27 with TRBJ1-6; D ambiguous. CDR1 and CDR2 (germline): MNHEY, SMNVEV (reference sequence). The CDR3 totals 12 residues. In DNA form, the CDR3 reads TGCGCCAGCAGCTCCAATAATTCACCCCTCCACTTT. Amino acid sequence: CASSSNNSPLHF.

This clonotype has a count of ten or more. The chain uses TRBV20-1 and TRBJ1-5; D unresolved. Trimming took off 3 bases at V and 6 bases at J, with 12 bases between the two ends. This CDR3 is built from 13 residues. Germline CDR1 reads DFQATT; CDR2 reads SNEGSKA (reference sequence). Here the CDR3 reads CSASADRSQPQHF. CDR3 in DNA: TGCAGTGCTAGTGCGGATCGTAGTCAGCCCCAGCATTTT.

This chain uses TRBV3-1 with TRBJ2-5; TRBD1 or TRBD2 may be the D gene (6 bases each). The CDR3 spans 16 residues. V lost 1 base and J 5 bases, leaving 17 bases between the germline ends. From germline, CDR1 is LGHDT and CDR2 YNNKEL (reference sequence). CDR3 region: CASSQGGIGGRETQYF. The CDR3 DNA follows: TGTGCCAGCAGCCAAGGTGGAATTGGGGGGCGTGAGACCCAGTACTTC.

This clonotype was seen a handful of times. The genes are TRBV20-1 and TRBJ2-5; 14 bases line up with TRBD2. The germline V gene has CDR1 DFQATT and CDR2 SNEGSKA (reference sequence). CDR3 length equals 15 residues. V dropped 3 bases and J dropped 3; count of bases not matched to a gene: 3. CDR3 amino acids: CSARGLAGAEETQYF. The CDR3 bases are TGCAGTGCTAGGGGACTAGCGGGGGCGGAAGAGACCCAGTACTTC.

J is TRBJ2-1 and V is TRBV7-3; 8 bases are shared with TRBD2. The CDR3 is made up of 16 amino acids. CDR1 SGHTA and CDR2 FQGTGA come from the germline V gene. With 2 bases clipped from V and 3 bases from J, the junction kept 6 bases outside the gene matches. CDR3 in DNA: TGTGCCAGCAGCTTACGAGCGGGGGACCTCTACAATGAGCAGTTCTTC. Protein product: CASSLRAGDLYNEQFF.

The V call is TRBV20-1, the J call TRBJ2-1, with D maybe TRBD2 (6 bases). The V gene lost 5 bases and the J gene lost 8 bases, with 16 bases spanning the gap. Germline loops: CDR1 DFQATT, CDR2 SNEGSKA (reference sequence). CDR3 length: 13 residues. CDR3 sequence reads: CSASGLGPYEQFF. In nucleotides, the CDR3 is TGCAGTGCTTCGGGACTGGGACCCTATGAGCAGTTCTTC.

The rearrangement joins TRBV7-6 to TRBJ1-1, with D tentatively TRBD1 (5 bases). V was pared by 3 bases and J by 1 base, with 12 bases between. Germline values: CDR1 SGHVS, CDR2 FNYEAQ. This CDR3 has 15 amino acids. The DNA for the CDR3 is TGTGCCAGCAGCTTCGGGGAGGGACGGAACACTGAAGCTTTCTTT. Amino acid sequence: CASSFGEGRNTEAFF.

The chain recombines TRBV6-6 with TRBJ1-2; tentatively, D is TRBD1 (5 bases). CDR3 size: 15 residues. V lost 5 bases, J lost 5 bases, and 18 bases lay in between. Germline V CDR1 and CDR2: MNHNY, SVGAGI (reference sequence). CDR3 residues: CASSNPGGGDYGYTF. For the CDR3, the DNA is TGTGCCAGCAGTAACCCCGGGGGGGGTGATTATGGCTACACCTTC.

This clonotype showed up just a few times. V gene TRBV9 combines with J gene TRBJ2-1, with 8 bases matching TRBD2. Germline V gene sequence: CDR1 SGDLS, CDR2 YYNGEE. V was clipped by 0 bases and J by 2 bases; unmatched bases: 4. This CDR3 is 16 amino acids long. CDR3 loop: CASSVVGSGAYNEQFF. The CDR3 region has the DNA TGTGCCAGCAGCGTAGTTGGTAGCGGGGCCTACAATGAGCAGTTCTTC.

V and J are TRBV7-6 and TRBJ2-3, with 12 bases matching TRBD2. The ends lost 3 bases at V and 3 bases at J; junction bases unmatched: 7. The CDR3 totals 17 residues. Germline CDR1 and CDR2: SGHVS and FNYEAQ. The CDR3 coding sequence is TGTGCCAGCAGCTTCCCACTAGCGGGGGGACCGACAGATACGCAGTATTTT. As protein: CASSFPLAGGPTDTQYF.

The J gene is TRBJ1-3, the V gene TRBV7-2; no clear D gene. Germline V gene sequence: CDR1 SGHTA, CDR2 FQGNSA. The germline V and J ends were trimmed by 1 base and 0 bases, with 10 bases remaining between them. The length of the CDR3 is 16 residues. Written as DNA, the CDR3 is TGTGCCAGCAGCTTAGTACGGGCCTCCTCTGGAAACACCATATATTTT. This codes for CASSLVRASSGNTIYF.

The genes are TRBV4-1 and TRBJ2-5; 7 bases map to TRBD2. Looked up from germline, CDR1 is MGHRA and CDR2 is YSYEKL. This CDR3 has 17 residues. With 4 bases clipped from V and 5 bases from J, the junction kept 16 bases outside the gene matches. The CDR3 coding sequence is TGCGCCAGCAGCCGCATCCCGGGACTAAGAACAAAGGAGACCCAGTACTTC. This gives the protein CASSRIPGLRTKETQYF.

The chain has TRBV4-3 and TRBJ2-2; D is undetermined. The length of the CDR3 is 14 residues. Trimming took off 0 bases at V and 4 bases at J, with 6 bases between the two ends. Germline V gene lookup returns CDR1 LGHNA and CDR2 YSLEER. CDR3 loop: CASSQERPTGELFF. For the CDR3, the DNA is TGCGCCAGCAGCCAAGAGAGGCCCACCGGGGAGCTGTTTTTT.

The chain links TRBV5-6 to TRBJ2-2; D call uncertain. The germline V gene has CDR1 SGHDT and CDR2 YYEEEE. The germline V and J ends were trimmed by 5 bases and 1 base, with 6 bases remaining between them. The CDR3 contains 13 residues. CDR3 amino acids: CASRGENTGELFF. In DNA form, the CDR3 reads TGTGCCAGCAGGGGTGAGAACACCGGGGAGCTGTTTTTT.

J is TRBJ1-4 and V is TRBV6-5; D unresolved. This CDR3 spans 13 amino acids. V was trimmed by 6 bases and J by 5 bases, leaving 10 bases between them. Germline-derived CDR1 and CDR2 are MNHEY and SVGAGI. The CDR3 spells CASRGSGNEKLFF. The CDR3 nucleotides are TGTGCCAGCAGGGGCAGTGGAAATGAAAAACTGTTTTTT.

This clonotype showed up just a few times. The chain has TRBV6-5 and TRBJ2-2, with 12 nucleotides matching TRBD2. Germline V gene lookup returns CDR1 MNHEY and CDR2 SVGAGI. The CDR3 covers 15 residues. V was clipped by 6 bases and J by 8 bases; unmatched bases: 7. The CDR3: CASRLAGGSSGELFF. The CDR3, as DNA: TGTGCCAGCAGGCTAGCGGGGGGGTCGTCGGGGGAGCTGTTTTTT.

This clonotype was seen a few times. This chain joins TRBV9 and TRBJ1-6, with D hard to call. Germline loops: CDR1 SGDLS, CDR2 YYNGEE. The CDR3 covers 15 residues. Trimming took off 1 base at V and 0 bases at J, with 5 bases between the two ends. The CDR3 loop reads CASSVSSSYNSPLHF. In DNA form, the CDR3 reads TGTGCCAGCAGCGTAAGCAGCTCCTATAATTCACCCCTCCACTTT.

The sample holds one count of this clonotype. This CDR3 reads CASSYGGDYGYTF. In DNA form, the CDR3 reads TGTGCCAGCAGTTACGGTGGGGACTATGGCTACACCTTC. The rearrangement uses TRBV6-5 and TRBJ1-2; the D is unclear. Germline CDR1 and CDR2: MNHEY and SVGAGI. This CDR3 region has 13 residues. Between the trimmed V and J ends, which lost 2 bases and 3 bases, there was a span of 7 bases.